The rows below give T cell receptor beta chains drawn from one sample of a study of OX40 agonist ivuxolimab in advanced cancers. Here immunoSEQ multiplex PCR was the method, and the copy in TCRdb shows in-frame clones only, minus some. Altogether about 79,000 clones are present, about 88% being singletons, with the ten largest covering less than 5%. Specimen: CD4+ or CD8+ T cells sorted from blood, collected in a trial of the OX40 agonist ivuxolimab. The origin of the receptors is an adult with an advanced solid tumor such as melanoma, head and neck, liver or kidney cancer. Both conserved end residues are part of each CDR3. A D gene is named only where the DNA matches it firmly. Only some rows state a clone size, as once, few, many or a class for expanded clones.

V gene	D gene	J gene	clone size	CDR3 DNA	CDR3 protein
TRBV5-1	.	TRBJ1-2	.	TGCGCCAGCAGAGAAGGCGGATTTAACTATGGCTACACCTTC	CASREGGFNYGYTF
TRBV19	.	TRBJ2-1	.	TGTGCCAGTAGTACGTCGGGGGATGAGCAGTTCTTC	CASSTSGDEQFF
TRBV19	TRBD2	TRBJ2-3	.	TGTGCCAGTAGTATATCCGGGACTAGGTCAGGTACGCAGTATTTT	CASSISGTRSGTQYF
TRBV6-1	TRBD2	TRBJ2-2	.	TGTGCCAGCAGTGAAGCACTACCTAGCGGAGTACGTTTGGGGGTCGGGGAGCTGTTTTTT	CASSEALPSGVRLGVGELFF
TRBV7-3	.	TRBJ2-6	.	TGTGCCAGCAGCGCGCAACCCTCTGGGGCCAACGTCCTGACTTTC	CASSAQPSGANVLTF
TRBV6-1	TRBD1	TRBJ2-3	.	TGTGCCAGCAGTGAATATCAAGCCGGGACAGGGCAAACAGATACGCAGTATTTT	CASSEYQAGTGQTDTQYF
TRBV5-4	TRBD2	TRBJ2-2	.	TGTGCCAGCAGCTCAAATAGCGGGATGGGCACCGGGGAGCTGTTTTTT	CASSSNSGMGTGELFF
TRBV29-1	TRBD1	TRBJ1-2	.	TGCAGCGTTGTGCGCCAGGGGGCTGGCTATGGCTACACCTTC	CSVVRQGAGYGYTF
TRBV5-5	.	TRBJ1-1	.	TGTGCCAGCAGACCACCGGGGGGCCGGGACACTGAAGCTTTCTTT	CASRPPGGRDTEAFF
TRBV6-6	.	TRBJ2-7	.	TGTGCCAGCAGCCAACATGGGACCGAGAACTACGAGCAGTACTTC	CASSQHGTENYEQYF
TRBV18	.	TRBJ1-5	once	TGTGCCAGCTCACCAACGGGGGAGGATCAGCCCCAGCATTTT	CASSPTGEDQPQHF
TRBV7-3	TRBD1	TRBJ2-7	.	TGTGCCAGCAGCCTGGAGACAGGGGGATACGAGCAGTACTTC	CASSLETGGYEQYF
TRBV5-1	TRBD2	TRBJ2-1	.	TGCGCCAGCAGCAATTCAGGGACTAGTTATGCTGAGCAGTTCTTC	CASSNSGTSYAEQFF
TRBV19	TRBD1	TRBJ1-2	.	TGTGCCAGTAGTTCCGGGACAGGTTTTAACTATGGCTACACCTTC	CASSSGTGFNYGYTF
TRBV28	TRBD1	TRBJ1-5	.	TGTGCCAGCAGTTTAGGCTCCCTGGAGCAGGGGGGCAATCAGCCCCAGCATTTT	CASSLGSLEQGGNQPQHF
TRBV27	TRBD2	TRBJ2-7	.	TGTGCCAGCAGTTTATCGGGACTAGCGGGAGGGAGCTCCTACGAGCAGTACTTC	CASSLSGLAGGSSYEQYF
TRBV18	.	TRBJ2-5	.	TGTGCCAGCTCACCAGTCGGGGCCCAAGAGACCCAGTACTTC	CASSPVGAQETQYF
TRBV10-2	TRBD2	TRBJ2-1	once	TGCGCCAGCAGTGAGTGGACTAGCGGGTACAATGAGCAGTTCTTC	CASSEWTSGYNEQFF
TRBV2	.	TRBJ1-3	.	TGTGCCAGCAGTGAAAACTCCCCTCTATTATATTTT	CASSENSPLLYF
TRBV5-1	.	TRBJ2-1	.	TGCGCCAGCAGTTCACTCGGAGGTAGGATCTCCTACAATGAGCAGTTCTTC	CASSSLGGRISYNEQFF
TRBV30	.	TRBJ2-3	.	TGTGCCTGGAGTGTACTAGGGCTACCCACAGATACGCAGTATTTT	CAWSVLGLPTDTQYF
TRBV29-1	.	TRBJ2-3	.	TGCAGCTCCCGGGGAGTAGATACGCAGTATTTT	CSSRGVDTQYF
TRBV7-3	TRBD2	TRBJ2-3	.	TGTGCCAGCAGCCCAACCGGCGGGAGAGGTGATACGCAGTATTTT	CASSPTGGRGDTQYF